Reported below is one TCR beta chain. This specimen comes from a study of cytomegalovirus exposure and HLA in healthy donors. While unrecorded immune exposures were likely, the donors were nominally healthy when sampled. Germline V gene lookup returns CDR1 MDHEN and CDR2 SYDVKM. This CDR3 is built from 13 residues. V was pared by 11 bases and J by 0 bases, with 14 bases between. The PCR made use of 60 Vbeta and 13 Jbeta primers. TCRdb keeps only in-frame clones here, not all; method: immunoSEQ multiplex PCR. The sample lists some 210,000 clones; about nine tenths were seen once. This chain connects TRBV28 to TRBJ2-7; D is perhaps TRBD1 (5 bases). Source material: PBMCs. The receptor was isolated from a young man in good health and CMV-seronegative. CDR3 protein: CASKGVSSYEQYF. The CDR3 DNA follows: TGTGCCTCGAAAGGGGTGAGCTCCTACGAGCAGTACTTC.